These 13 T cell receptor beta chains came from one sample sequenced in a study of blood T cells in healthy people across ages. Using a J-beta primer mix together with a sample-barcoded 5' primer, a second PCR was run for about 6 to 12 cycles. TCRdb reprocessed the 5' RACE reads via MiXCR and lists one record per CDR3 protein. The table shows some 670,000 distinct CDR3 sequences, with approximately 52% occurring only once. Sequenced material: blood. The receptors were gathered from a woman older than 75 in good health.

In its sample, this clonotype was seen a few times. V gene TRBV10-3 combines with J gene TRBJ2-3; no clear D. This CDR3 is 12 amino acids long. From germline, CDR1 is ENHRY and CDR2 SYGVKD. Trimming cost V 7 bases and J 0 bases, with 5 bases left between them. The CDR3 reads CAITDSTDTQYF. CDR3 bases: TGTGCCATCACGGACAGCACAGATACGCAGTATTTT.

In regard to this clonotype: At one boundary the junction diverges from the germline segment, which might be a read error. The chain uses TRBV6-5 and TRBJ2-7; D is possibly TRBD2 (6 bases). The J call may be faulty, since TRBJ2-4 better matches the DNA end. Germline-derived CDR1 and CDR2 are MNHEY and SVGAGI. The CDR3 has 15 residues. This CDR3 reads CASSYAGRRGNIQYF. CDR3 DNA sequence: TGTGCCAGTAGTTACGCGGGAAGACGGGGGAACATTCAGTACTTC.

For the CDR3, the DNA is TGTGCCAGCAGTTTTAGGGGCGGCGAAAAACTGTTTTTT. Its translation is CASSFRGGEKLFF. The chain employs TRBV28 and TRBJ1-4; possibly TRBD1 for D (5 bases). The CDR3 has 13 amino acids. Germline V gives CDR1 MDHEN, CDR2 SYDVKM. With 3 bases removed from V and 8 bases from J, the gap between germline ends came to 10 bases.

The rearrangement uses TRBV6-5 and TRBJ2-3; 7 positions agree with TRBD2. V shed 5 bases, J shed 4 bases, and the junction held 6 bases outside the gene matches. Looked up from germline, CDR1 is MNHEY and CDR2 is SVGAGI. The CDR3 spans 14 residues. For the CDR3, the DNA is TGTGCCAGCAGTGAAGGGAGGGGCTCAGATACGCAGTATTTT. It translates to CASSEGRGSDTQYF.

About this clonotype: A much larger clone is a single base away; this may be a read error. The rearrangement uses TRBV4-2 and TRBJ2-7; no clear D gene. The J call may not be correct, given that the DNA end is closer to TRBJ2-5. Germline CDR1 LGHNA, CDR2 YNFKEQ. The CDR3 spans 12 residues. The CDR3 loop reads CASSQDMGTQYF. Here the CDR3 DNA reads TGTGCCAGCAGCCAAGATATGGGGACCCAGTACTTC.

This chain connects TRBV20-1 to TRBJ2-1; TRBD2 agrees at 10 bases. The V gene's germline CDR1 is DFQATT and CDR2 SNEGSKA (reference sequence). The J segment lost 7 bases and the V segment lost 2 bases, leaving 8 bases of the junction unmatched. The CDR3 runs to 15 residues. The CDR3 sequence is CSARQREGLVNEQFF. The CDR3 region has the DNA TGCAGTGCTAGACAGCGGGAGGGCCTTGTAAATGAGCAGTTCTTC.

V usage is TRBV12-3 or TRBV12-4 and J usage is TRBJ1-1, with D perhaps matching TRBD1 (5 bases). Trimming took off 3 bases at V and 3 bases at J, with 11 bases between the two ends. This CDR3 comprises 14 residues. The CDR3 is CASSFLGGDTEAFF. The CDR3 DNA follows: TGTGCCAGCAGTTTCCTGGGGGGGGACACTGAAGCTTTCTTT.

The CDR3 nucleotides read TGTGCCAGCAGGGGACTAGATAATACGCAGTATTTT. Protein: CASRGLDNTQYF. This chain links TRBV27 with TRBJ2-3; TRBD2 agrees at 8 bases. The CDR3 consists of 12 residues. The germline CDR1 and CDR2 sequences are MNHEY and SMNVEV (reference sequence). J was trimmed by 7 bases and V by 6 bases; bases with no gene match: 3.

This clonotype was counted at least ten times. This rearrangement joins TRBV20-1 to TRBJ2-3; 7 bases match TRBD2. CDR1 and CDR2 (germline): DFQATT, SNEGSKA (reference sequence). The CDR3 spans 12 residues. V lost 3 bases, J lost 4 bases, and 1 base stayed unmatched. CDR3: CSASLAADTQYF. Here the CDR3 DNA reads TGCAGTGCTAGCCTAGCGGCAGATACGCAGTATTTT.

About this clonotype itself: With a much larger clone just one base away, this may be a read error. The chain combines TRBV21-1 with TRBJ2-1; the table's D call TRBD2 went unverified against the DNA. The DNA end is a closer match to TRBJ2-7, so the J assignment may be wrong. TRBV21-1 is a listed pseudogene. The CDR3 is 17 amino acids. CDR3 sequence: CASSTVYRGLSYNEQYF. The CDR3 bases are TGTGCCAGCAGCACGGTCTACCGGGGCCTCTCCTACAATGAGCAGTACTTC.

This clonotype occurred many times. CDR3 DNA: TGTGCCAGCAGTGAATCGGGGAGGGGATCCTACGAGCAGTACTTC. This sequence encodes CASSESGRGSYEQYF. The chain combines TRBV25-1 with TRBJ2-7; 7 bases align to TRBD2. Germline CDR1 reads MGHDK; CDR2 reads SYGVNS. V was clipped by 1 base and J by 1 base; unmatched bases: 4. This CDR3 comprises 15 residues.

The table lists this clonotype with many counts. The gene calls are TRBV6-1 and TRBJ2-3; TRBD2 aligns across 10 bases. From germline, CDR1 is MNHNS and CDR2 SASEGT. The CDR3 contains 14 residues. Germline trimming cut 10 bases from V and 5 bases from J; bases unmatched to any gene: 9. The CDR3 sequence is CATLRLAGLDTQYF. The CDR3 DNA reads as TGTGCCACCCTACGACTAGCGGGCCTAGATACGCAGTATTTT.

This clonotype was detected many times. The V gene is TRBV12-3 or TRBV12-4, the J gene TRBJ2-1; D may be TRBD1 (5 bases). V dropped 6 bases and J dropped 12 bases, with 18 bases sitting between them. CDR3 length: 13 residues. CDR3 amino acids: CASRRSTGRGQFF. The CDR3 DNA is TGTGCCAGCAGACGAAGCACAGGTAGAGGGCAGTTCTTC.